These T cell receptor beta chains were read from a single sample in a study of T-cell reconstitution after alpha-beta-depleted transplantation in children. TCRdb fed the PCR reads into MiXCR, producing one record per CDR3 protein. The sample lists 700,000 to 950,000 distinct CDR3 sequences; approximately 15% were seen once. The sample here was PBMCs, mostly from graft donor cells, taken 360 days after TCRalphabeta/CD19-depleted stem cell transplant. The receptors were sampled from a male patient younger than 18 who had a stem cell transplant for acute lymphoblastic leukemia, so the T cells may come from the graft donor. The CDR3 runs from the conserved cysteine through the conserved F or W. A D gene is named only where the DNA matches it firmly.

cdr3_length j_call v_call d_call cdr3_aa
15 TRBJ2-1 TRBV12-3/TRBV12-4 TRBD2 CASSPTSGRVGEQFF
16 TRBJ2-4 TRBV7-9 - CASSPRTEGAKNIQYF
17 TRBJ2-7 TRBV7-9 TRBD1 CASSQYERTGLSYEQYF
15 TRBJ1-6 TRBV7-9 - CASSLSTGFNSPLHF
16 TRBJ2-2 TRBV5-1 - CASSSEGRSDTGELFF
13 TRBJ1-5 TRBV12-3/TRBV12-4 - CASSLDGSQPQHF
15 TRBJ2-7 TRBV3-1 - CASSQDPGVRGEQYF
17 TRBJ2-1 TRBV10-3 - CAIKSWEFWPSYNEQFF
12 TRBJ1-1 TRBV4-1 - CASSQDPAEAFF
13 TRBJ2-1 TRBV11-2 - CASSLRLVNEQFF
14 TRBJ1-1 TRBV27 TRBD1 CASSSDRATTEAFF
17 TRBJ2-1 TRBV5-1 - CASSDGPGANIYNEQFF
15 TRBJ2-7 TRBV11-2 - CASSPPNSRAYEQYF
17 TRBJ2-3 TRBV7-8 TRBD2 CASSIPPAGEDTDTQYF
17 TRBJ2-3 TRBV5-1 TRBD2 CASSPPRSGRLTDTQYF
16 TRBJ2-7 TRBV5-1 - CASSLATGGRSYEQYF
13 TRBJ2-3 TRBV20-1 - CSASVVRTDTQYF
14 TRBJ2-4 TRBV4-1 - CASSQGRGLGIQYF
15 TRBJ1-4 TRBV6-5 TRBD1 CASSYGGTGVEKLFF
14 TRBJ2-5 TRBV24-1 TRBD2 CATSDREGLETQYF
18 TRBJ2-7 TRBV11-2 TRBD2 CASSLIRVGRFPAYEQYF
16 TRBJ2-3 TRBV12-3/TRBV12-4 TRBD2 CASSSVLAGGTDTQYF
11 TRBJ1-2 TRBV28 - CASRHSPGYTF
14 TRBJ2-2 TRBV12-3/TRBV12-4 - CANTLQGNTGELFF
14 TRBJ2-7 TRBV5-1 - CASSLAGPIYEQYF
14 TRBJ2-3 TRBV5-7 TRBD2 CASSGREGRGSQYF
14 TRBJ2-7 TRBV6-5 - CASSYSKGPYEQYF
13 TRBJ1-3 TRBV12-3/TRBV12-4 - CASSPRQGNTIYF
15 TRBJ2-1 TRBV7-7 TRBD2 CASSFFSGSGNEQFF
16 TRBJ2-1 TRBV7-2 TRBD2 CASSLESGLADNEQFF
12 TRBJ1-2 TRBV30 TRBD1 CAWSGQGGGYTF
15 TRBJ2-1 TRBV7-9 TRBD1 CASSFGQGAYNEQFF
16 TRBJ2-7 TRBV4-1 - CASSPAGGIYSHEQYF
13 TRBJ2-7 TRBV7-9 - CASSLSSTHEQYF
15 TRBJ1-2 TRBV4-2 TRBD1 CASSLKDRDGGGYTF
16 TRBJ2-2 TRBV20-1 TRBD1 CSARVIGTGLAGELFF
19 TRBJ2-7 TRBV27 TRBD2 CASSLGLAPASRSSYEQYF
14 TRBJ2-3 TRBV2 TRBD2 CATALAGLTDTQYF
13 TRBJ2-7 TRBV5-1 TRBD2 CASKSREGYEQYF
14 TRBJ2-5 TRBV4-1 - CASSPTRFGETQYF
17 TRBJ2-4 TRBV7-9 - CASSLPGASLAKNIQYF
14 TRBJ2-7 TRBV7-9 TRBD2 CASSFFGTSGREYF
18 TRBJ2-3 TRBV7-6 TRBD2 CASSLARDLAGVRDTQYF
15 TRBJ1-1 TRBV7-9 - CASSLNSLGYTEAFF
15 TRBJ2-1 TRBV20-1 - CSASTYRFSYNEQFF
15 TRBJ2-2 TRBV5-1 - CASSFSTGGTGELFF
13 TRBJ1-1 TRBV12-3/TRBV12-4 - CASRPFTNTEAFF
17 TRBJ2-5 TRBV5-6 - CASSLSLGQPDQETQYF
16 TRBJ2-7 TRBV20-1 TRBD2 CSARDTGGLGGYEQYF
14 TRBJ2-7 TRBV4-1 TRBD2 CASSRPGGPYEQYF
19 TRBJ2-5 TRBV4-2 - CASSQAWGGAPKYQETQYF
14 TRBJ2-5 TRBV9 - CASSVKGLGETQYF
12 TRBJ2-3 TRBV20-1 - CSASPPRDTQYF
14 TRBJ2-7 TRBV7-6 - CASSLAGLPSEQYF
14 TRBJ2-1 TRBV3-1 TRBD1 CASSPGTGRNEQFF
15 TRBJ2-5 TRBV5-1 - CASSFARTLQETQYF
11 TRBJ1-1 TRBV20-1 - CSAHYNTEAFF
17 TRBJ2-5 TRBV12-3/TRBV12-4 TRBD2 CASRGERKGLARETQYF
17 TRBJ2-1 TRBV12-3/TRBV12-4 TRBD2 CASTSRGGRGPYNEQFF